This TCR beta chain originates from a study of shared clonotypes between healthy human individuals. The data were produced by immunoSEQ multiplex PCR, yet TCRdb's version contains in-frame clones alone and is incomplete. The table includes about 490,000 clones, 70% to 80% detected once. V dropped 7 bases and J dropped 3 bases, with 6 bases sitting between them. The germline V gene has CDR1 SNHLY and CDR2 FYNNEI. The CDR3 is 11 residues long. General study findings and limits: Sequencing depth was expected to influence donor clonotype sharing.

In the case of this clone: Its antigen is unknown.

Unsorted samples relied on around 100 million PBMCs, which served as the source of genomic DNA. The receptor's source is a woman aged 40 to 50 in good health. Some clones in this sample may be carry-over from other donors' samples. The sequenced sample was PBMCs. The gene calls are TRBV2 and TRBJ1-2; D not certain. Here the CDR3 reads CASTRDYGYTF. The CDR3 DNA reads TGTGCCAGCACCCGGGACTATGGCTACACCTTC.